The entry below describes one T cell receptor (beta chain). V lost 6 bases and J lost 2, with 19 bases in between. The CDR3 is 16 residues long. Germline V gene data show CDR1 as WNHNN and CDR2 as SYGVQD (reference sequence). This record belongs to a study of blood T cell repertoires in COVID-19. Overall study context: There were acute and convalescent COVID-19 samples, and they came from the United States, Italy and Spain. The analysed material was cDNA or gDNA that came from T cells, B-cell-depleted T cells, or PBMCs.

Assay: immunoSEQ multiplex PCR; the TCRdb copy retains only in-frame clones and omits some. The table shows 85,000 to 130,000 clones, with 71% occurring only once. The sequenced sample was peripheral blood. The chain carries TRBV10-1 and TRBJ1-2; D remains unclear. This TCR derives from a human donor with acute or convalescent COVID-19. The donor label of this sample is uncertain. CDR3 DNA sequence: TGCGCCAGCAGCTCCCCCGTACCACACAGAAACTATGGCTACACCTTC. Its translation is CASSSPVPHRNYGYTF.